The clone carrying this TCR beta chain was detected a few times. TCRdb reprocessed the RT-PCR reads via MiXCR and lists one record per CDR3 protein. The sample consists of approximately 720,000 distinct CDR3 sequences, 14% of them appearing once. CDR3 length: 15 amino acids. Germline CDR1 SGHAT, CDR2 FQNNGV. V lost 7 bases and J 1 base, leaving 16 bases between the germline ends. The gene calls are TRBV11-2 and TRBJ1-2; no clear D gene. Sequenced material: memory CD4+ T cells from blood. The clonotype originates from a female donor in good health, serving as a healthy control. The CDR3 nucleotides read TGTGCCAGCACCCAAGAGCGGTTGCTTAACTATGGCTACACCTTC. Residues: CASTQERLLNYGYTF.